These 32 T cell receptor beta chains originate from one sample sequenced in a study of T cells in localized non-small cell lung cancer (dated by TCRdb to 2019 to 2021). Library prep was done by the immunoSEQ multiplex PCR assay. The table comes from immuneACCESS by way of TCRdb, which keeps in-frame sequences with V and J called. Part of the clones is missing from these tables; in studies checked, under half for an unresolved V gene and the rest for unknown reasons. For this sample the table gives 35,000 to 45,000 clones, of which 88% were detected only once. Roughly 2.6% of the sample rests with the top ten. The specimen comprised peripheral blood, sampled before any cancer treatment. The origin of the receptors is a female donor aged 60 or older with stage I squamous cell lung carcinoma.

V gene TRBV18 combines with J gene TRBJ2-1; 8 bases agree with TRBD1. The CDR3 covers 16 residues. After removal of 3 bases from V and 5 bases from J, the junction contained 9 bases not matched to a gene. The germline V gene encodes CDR1 KGHSH and CDR2 LQKENI. The CDR3 DNA follows: TGTGCCAGCTCACCCAGAGGACAGGGTTTCGACAATGAGCAGTTCTTC. Amino acid sequence: CASSPRGQGFDNEQFF.

This chain connects TRBV18 to TRBJ1-1; D is unresolved. The V and J ends lost 0 bases and 5 bases respectively, with 13 bases between them. Germline CDR1 and CDR2: KGHSH and LQKENI. CDR3 length equals 15 residues. The CDR3 DNA sequence: TGTGCCAGCTCACCACCTACAGCTGAAGGGACTGAAGCTTTCTTT. This encodes CASSPPTAEGTEAFF.

The chain combines TRBV15 with TRBJ2-7, with TRBD1 identical over 10 bases. Germline loops: CDR1 LNHNV, CDR2 YYDKDF (reference sequence). Unmatched junction bases numbered 5, after V lost 4 bases and J lost 2 bases. This CDR3 comprises 15 residues. The CDR3 DNA reads TGTGCCACCAGCAAGCGGGACAGGGGAGCCTACGAGCAGTACTTC. Residues: CATSKRDRGAYEQYF.

This clone came up once. This chain links TRBV30 with TRBJ2-5, with D perhaps matching TRBD2 (5 bases). V dropped 0 bases and J dropped 7 bases, with 9 bases sitting between them. The germline CDR1 and CDR2 sequences are GTSNPN and SVGIG (reference sequence). The length of the CDR3 is 12 residues. The DNA of the CDR3 is TGTGCCTGGAGTGTACAACGGGGGACCCAGTACTTC. It translates to CAWSVQRGTQYF.

This clone occurred once. The rearrangement uses TRBV6-5 and TRBJ2-7; 9 positions agree with TRBD2. The CDR3 consists of 14 residues. Germline V gene sequence: CDR1 MNHEY, CDR2 SVGAGI. The J segment lost 5 bases and the V segment lost 3 bases, leaving 5 bases of the junction unmatched. In nucleotides, the CDR3 is TGTGCCAGCAGTTATTTAGCGGGAGTTAACGAGCAGTACTTC. This encodes CASSYLAGVNEQYF.

This chain links TRBV7-2 with TRBJ1-5, with D unclear. CDR3 length: 14 residues. The germline gives CDR1 SGHTA, CDR2 FQGNSA. V gave up 1 base and J gave up 3 bases, with 7 bases separating them. CDR3 sequence reads: CASSLGGINQPQHF. CDR3 nucleotides: TGTGCCAGCAGCTTAGGCGGGATCAATCAGCCCCAGCATTTT.

This clone is a singleton in its sample. V is TRBV7-9 and J is TRBJ2-7; 9 nucleotides line up with TRBD2. Germline values: CDR1 SEHNR, CDR2 FQNEAQ (reference sequence). The length of the CDR3 is 15 residues. J gave up 2 bases and V 5 bases, and 7 bases lay outside the gene matches. CDR3 sequence: CASSAHLAGPYEQYF. CDR3 nucleotides: TGTGCCAGCAGCGCCCACCTAGCGGGACCCTACGAGCAGTACTTC.

J is TRBJ1-2 and V is TRBV27, with 7 bases fitting TRBD1. The CDR3 loop spans 14 amino acids. Germline V gene lookup returns CDR1 MNHEY and CDR2 SMNVEV (reference sequence). J was trimmed by 5 bases and V by 6 bases; bases with no gene match: 9. CDR3 sequence reads: CASRLMGQPYGYTF. The CDR3, as DNA: TGTGCCAGCAGGCTCATGGGACAGCCGTATGGCTACACCTTC.

J is TRBJ2-7 and V is TRBV2, with D perhaps matching TRBD2 (6 bases). Per the germline V gene, CDR1 is SNHLY and CDR2 is FYNNEI. V lost 7 bases, J lost 7 bases, and 17 bases lay in between. The CDR3 totals 13 residues. The CDR3 sequence: CASNLGGVGEQYF. The CDR3, as DNA: TGTGCCAGCAATCTAGGCGGGGTCGGGGAGCAGTACTTC. Looking up the rest from reference TRBV2 and TRBJ2-7 gives the full variable domain: EPEVTQTPSHQVTQMGQEVILRCVPISNHLYFYWYRQILGQKVEFLVSFYNNEISEKSEIFDDQFSVERPDGSNFTLKIRSTKLEDSAMYFCASNLGGVGEQYFGPGTRLTVT.

The rearrangement links TRBV4-1 to TRBJ2-1; weak D call: TRBD2 (5 bases). Trimming removed 0 bases from V and 7 bases from J, with 25 bases in between. This CDR3 is 19 amino acids long. Germline loops: CDR1 MGHRA, CDR2 YSYEKL. DNA for the CDR3: TGCGCCAGCAGCCAAGAGGGGTTAGAGGGTGCAGATAAGAGGAATGAGCAGTTCTTC. Translated: CASSQEGLEGADKRNEQFF.

The chain recombines TRBV12-5 with TRBJ2-5, with 7 bases that match TRBD1. Germline V lookup: CDR1 LGHNT, CDR2 FRNRAP. This CDR3 has 21 amino acids. V was clipped by 0 bases and J by 2 bases; unmatched bases: 21. CDR3 coding DNA: TGTGCTAGTGGTTTGGTAGCTCCGTCGAATTACCGACAGGGCGTACAAGAGACCCAGTACTTC. Translating gives CASGLVAPSNYRQGVQETQYF.

This clone was picked up a small number of times. J is TRBJ1-5 and V is TRBV4-1; D remains ambiguous. The V gene lost 4 bases and the J gene lost 7 bases, with 14 bases spanning the gap. This CDR3 region has 14 residues. Germline CDR1 is MGHRA and CDR2 is YSYEKL. CDR3 bases: TGCGCCAGCAGCCCCGACGGGCCTGGACAGCCCCAGCATTTT. Translating it yields CASSPDGPGQPQHF.

This clone has a handful of counts. The V gene is TRBV7-9, the J gene TRBJ1-1; the match to TRBD1 covers 8 bases. Per germline, CDR1 SEHNR and CDR2 FQNEAQ (reference sequence). The CDR3 loop spans 16 amino acids. The junction had 11 bases not matched to a gene; V was cut back by 3 bases and J by 5 bases. CDR3 sequence: CASSFGQGASKTEAFF. Written as DNA, the CDR3 is TGTGCCAGCAGCTTCGGGCAGGGGGCGTCTAAGACTGAAGCTTTCTTT. Combining the CDR3 with reference TRBV7-9 and TRBJ1-1 gives the whole variable domain DTGVSQNPRHKITKRGQNVTFRCDPISEHNRLYWYRQTLGQGPEFLTYFQNEAQLEKSRLLSDRFSAERPKGSFSTLEIQRTEQGDSAMYLCASSFGQGASKTEAFFGQGTRLTVV.

The rearrangement joins TRBV25-1 to TRBJ1-2, with 7 bases lining up with TRBD1. The CDR3 sequence is 13 residues long. Germline-derived CDR1 and CDR2 are MGHDK and SYGVNS. V was clipped by 4 bases and J by 8 bases; unmatched bases: 7. CDR3 in DNA: TGTGCCAGCAGTGTCGACAGGGTGAGGGGCTACACCTTC. This gives the protein CASSVDRVRGYTF.

This clone was counted once. The V call is TRBV7-2, the J call TRBJ2-7; 9 bases line up with TRBD1. The CDR3 totals 14 residues. CDR1 SGHTA and CDR2 FQGNSA come from the germline V gene. The V segment lost 6 bases and the J segment 1 base; nucleotides outside the gene matches: 4. CDR3 nucleotides: TGTGCCAGCAGAGGGACAGGGAGATCCTACGAGCAGTACTTC. The encoded protein is CASRGTGRSYEQYF.

The chain is built from TRBV19 and TRBJ2-5; D call uncertain. Germline V gene sequence: CDR1 LNHDA, CDR2 SQIVND (reference sequence). The CDR3 consists of 13 residues. V gave up 3 bases and J gave up 0 bases, with 5 bases separating them. The CDR3 coding sequence is TGTGCCAGTAGTATTGGGCACCAAGAGACCCAGTACTTC. This gives the protein CASSIGHQETQYF.

This rearrangement joins TRBV15 to TRBJ1-5; TRBD1 agrees at 7 bases. CDR3 length: 16 residues. CDR1 LNHNV and CDR2 YYDKDF come from the germline V gene (reference sequence). V shed 1 base, J shed 5 bases, and the junction held 8 bases outside the gene matches. As DNA, the CDR3 is TGTGCCACCAGCAGAGTTGGCAGGGGGATAGATCAGCCCCAGCATTTT. Translation: CATSRVGRGIDQPQHF.

The chain has TRBV7-9 and TRBJ2-5; TRBD2 matches at 12 bases. Per germline, CDR1 SEHNR and CDR2 FQNEAQ (reference sequence). CDR3 length equals 19 residues. The V segment lost 4 bases and the J segment 2 bases; nucleotides outside the gene matches: 14. In nucleotides, the CDR3 is TGTGCCAGCAGCTCGCCGGGACTAGCGGGCCGACGGCTACAAGAGACCCAGTACTTC. This gives the protein CASSSPGLAGRRLQETQYF.

The chain combines TRBV18 with TRBJ2-7; a possible D gene is TRBD2 (6 bases). V was clipped by 3 bases and J by 0 bases, with 15 bases between them. The CDR3 loop spans 16 amino acids. In germline, CDR1 is KGHSH, CDR2 LQKENI. CDR3 nucleotides: TGTGCCAGCTCACCTGTTTCGGGGGTGAGCTCCTACGAGCAGTACTTC. This sequence encodes CASSPVSGVSSYEQYF.

The V gene is TRBV30, the J gene TRBJ1-1; D may be TRBD1 (5 bases). CDR3 size: 14 residues. V lost 2 bases to trimming and J lost 1 base, with 11 bases between them. In germline, CDR1 is GTSNPN, CDR2 SVGIG (reference sequence). The CDR3 sequence is CAWSPGPGNTEAFF. The CDR3 DNA reads as TGTGCCTGGAGTCCGGGGCCGGGGAACACTGAAGCTTTCTTT.

In its sample, this clone was seen once. This chain uses TRBV9 with TRBJ1-1; 8 bases match TRBD1. Germline CDR1 SGDLS, CDR2 YYNGEE. The CDR3 has 17 residues. J was trimmed by 0 bases and V by 0 bases; bases with no gene match: 7. This chain's CDR3 is CASSVGSAGGLNTEAFF. The CDR3 coding sequence is TGTGCCAGCAGCGTAGGATCGGCAGGGGGCCTGAACACTGAAGCTTTCTTT. The entire variable domain, with the rest obtained from reference TRBV9 and TRBJ1-1, is as follows: DSGVTQTPKHLITATGQRVTLRCSPRSGDLSVYWYQQSLDQGLQFLIQYYNGEERAKGNILERFSAQQFPDLHSELNLSSLELGDSALYFCASSVGSAGGLNTEAFFGQGTRLTVV.

CDR3 sequence: CASSQEGTSNEQFF. CDR3 DNA: TGTGCCAGCAGCCAAGAAGGGACCTCGAATGAGCAGTTCTTC. The chain employs TRBV7-9 and TRBJ2-1; D might be TRBD1 or TRBD2, each matching 5 bases. This CDR3 comprises 14 residues. With 5 bases removed from V and 7 bases from J, the gap between germline ends came to 15 bases. CDR1 SEHNR and CDR2 FQNEAQ come from the germline V gene (reference sequence). Filled out from reference TRBV7-9 and TRBJ2-1, the complete variable domain reads DTGVSQNPRHKITKRGQNVTFRCDPISEHNRLYWYRQTLGQGPEFLTYFQNEAQLEKSRLLSDRFSAERPKGSFSTLEIQRTEQGDSAMYLCASSQEGTSNEQFFGPGTRLTVL.

The chain is built from TRBV21-1 and TRBJ1-5; the D segment call TRBD1 is taken from the table without a DNA check. TRBV21-1 is shown as a pseudogene. This CDR3 spans 22 amino acids. The CDR3 DNA sequence: TGTGCCAGCAGCAAAGCGCGGATAGAATGGCAGGGGGGCCCCCATAGCAATCAGCCCCAGCATTTT. This gives the protein CASSKARIEWQGGPHSNQPQHF.

The chain is built from TRBV4-1 and TRBJ1-3; a weak D match, TRBD1 (6 bases). The ends were cut back, 2 bases at V and 0 bases at J, with 14 bases in the middle. Germline CDR1 is MGHRA and CDR2 is YSYEKL. This CDR3 has 17 residues. CDR3 in DNA: TGCGCCAGCAGCCAAACCGCCAGGGGCTTCTCTGGAAACACCATATATTTT. Protein: CASSQTARGFSGNTIYF.

The J gene is TRBJ1-5, the V gene TRBV27; 8 nucleotides line up with TRBD1. Per germline, CDR1 MNHEY and CDR2 SMNVEV (reference sequence). CDR3 length: 14 amino acids. J lost 9 bases, V lost 3 bases, and 7 bases had no gene match. CDR3 residues: CASSFSGQGRPQHF. DNA for the CDR3: TGTGCCAGCAGTTTTTCAGGACAGGGACGGCCCCAGCATTTT.

V gene TRBV6-6 combines with J gene TRBJ1-3; weak D call: TRBD1 (6 bases). Trimming took off 4 bases at V and 0 bases at J, with 13 bases between the two ends. Germline loops: CDR1 MNHNY, CDR2 SVGAGI (reference sequence). The CDR3 runs 16 residues. CDR3 region: CASSSPGHLSGNTIYF. The DNA for the CDR3 is TGTGCCAGCAGTTCACCGGGACACCTCTCTGGAAACACCATATATTTT.

J is TRBJ2-1 and V is TRBV10-3; 9 bases agree with TRBD2. The germline V gene has CDR1 ENHRY and CDR2 SYGVKD. The CDR3 loop spans 17 amino acids. With V trimmed by 3 bases and J by 0 bases, 6 bases remained unmatched. The CDR3 DNA reads as TGTGCCATCAGTGAAGGGCGGGAGGGCCACTCCTACAATGAGCAGTTCTTC. It is translated as CAISEGREGHSYNEQFF.

The chain has TRBV7-9 and TRBJ2-7; tentatively, D is TRBD1 (6 bases). Germline CDR1 SEHNR, CDR2 FQNEAQ (reference sequence). Trimming stripped 0 bases from V and 1 base from J, with 10 bases between. The CDR3 is made up of 15 amino acids. The CDR3 loop is CASSLAGTKSYEQYF. The CDR3 bases are TGTGCCAGCAGCTTAGCAGGGACAAAGTCCTACGAGCAGTACTTC.

The chain carries TRBV9 and TRBJ2-1; D assignment may be TRBD1 or TRBD2 (5 bases each). The ends were cut back, 2 bases at V and 8 bases at J, with 8 bases in the middle. From germline, CDR1 is SGDLS and CDR2 YYNGEE. The CDR3 spans 12 residues. CDR3 amino acids: CASSVGTDEQFF. As DNA, the CDR3 is TGTGCCAGCAGCGTCGGGACGGATGAGCAGTTCTTC. Using reference TRBV9 and TRBJ2-1 for the parts outside the CDR3, the full variable domain is DSGVTQTPKHLITATGQRVTLRCSPRSGDLSVYWYQQSLDQGLQFLIQYYNGEERAKGNILERFSAQQFPDLHSELNLSSLELGDSALYFCASSVGTDEQFFGPGTRLTVL.

This clone was picked up one time. The V call is TRBV2, the J call TRBJ2-5; a possible D gene is TRBD2 (5 bases). Germline V gene lookup returns CDR1 SNHLY and CDR2 FYNNEI. The CDR3 totals 14 residues. Trimming pared 6 bases from V and 4 bases from J, leaving 15 bases between. The CDR3 sequence: CASRGSGRGETQYF. The CDR3 DNA reads as TGTGCCAGCAGGGGGAGTGGGAGAGGAGAGACCCAGTACTTC.

The rearrangement uses TRBV4-2 and TRBJ2-3; tentatively, D is TRBD2 (6 bases). Trimming took off 2 bases at V and 4 bases at J, with 13 bases between the two ends. This CDR3 is built from 15 residues. Germline-derived CDR1 and CDR2 are LGHNA and YNFKEQ. The chain's CDR3 is CASSQSRERADTQYF. Written as DNA, the CDR3 is TGTGCCAGCAGCCAAAGTCGGGAGAGGGCAGATACGCAGTATTTT.

The chain has TRBV6-6 and TRBJ2-2; weak D call: TRBD1 (7 bases). The germline V gene encodes CDR1 MNHNY and CDR2 SVGAGI (reference sequence). V was clipped by 0 bases and J by 5 bases, with 13 bases between them. The CDR3 is 16 amino acids. In nucleotides, the CDR3 is TGTGCCAGCAGTTACTCGGGGCAGGGGGGAACCGGGGAGCTGTTTTTT. It encodes CASSYSGQGGTGELFF.